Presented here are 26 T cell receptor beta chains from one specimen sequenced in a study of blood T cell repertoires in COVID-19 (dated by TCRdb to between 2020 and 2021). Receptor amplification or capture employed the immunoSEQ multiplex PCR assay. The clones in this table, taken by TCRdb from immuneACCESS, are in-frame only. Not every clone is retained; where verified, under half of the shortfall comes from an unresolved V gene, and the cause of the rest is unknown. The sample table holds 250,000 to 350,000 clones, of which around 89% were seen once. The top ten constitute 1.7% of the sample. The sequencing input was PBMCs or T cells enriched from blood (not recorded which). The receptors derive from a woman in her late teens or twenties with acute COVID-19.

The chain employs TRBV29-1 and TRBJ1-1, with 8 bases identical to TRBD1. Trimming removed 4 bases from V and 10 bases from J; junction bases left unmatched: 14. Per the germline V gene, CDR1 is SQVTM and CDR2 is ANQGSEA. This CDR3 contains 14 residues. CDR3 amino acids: CSVVEPGQGRAAFF. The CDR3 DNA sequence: TGCAGCGTTGTTGAACCCGGACAGGGTCGTGCAGCTTTCTTT.

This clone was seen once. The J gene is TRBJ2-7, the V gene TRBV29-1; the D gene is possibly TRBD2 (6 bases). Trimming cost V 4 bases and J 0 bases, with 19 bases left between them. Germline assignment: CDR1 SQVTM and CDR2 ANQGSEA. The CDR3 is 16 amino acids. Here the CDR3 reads CSVATFGGKISYEQYF. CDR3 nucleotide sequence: TGCAGCGTTGCCACCTTTGGCGGGAAAATCTCCTACGAGCAGTACTTC.

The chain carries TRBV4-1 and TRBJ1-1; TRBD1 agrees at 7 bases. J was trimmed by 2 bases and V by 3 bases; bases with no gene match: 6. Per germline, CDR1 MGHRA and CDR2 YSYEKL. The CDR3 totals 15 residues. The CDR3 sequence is CASSQRQGSNTEAFF. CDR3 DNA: TGCGCCAGCAGCCAGAGACAGGGAAGCAACACTGAAGCTTTCTTT.

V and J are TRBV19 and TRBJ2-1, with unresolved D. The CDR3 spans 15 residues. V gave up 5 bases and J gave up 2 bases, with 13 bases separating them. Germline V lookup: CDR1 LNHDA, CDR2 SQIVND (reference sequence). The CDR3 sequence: CASSVALSTYNEQFF. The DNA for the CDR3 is TGTGCCAGTAGTGTAGCCCTAAGTACCTACAATGAGCAGTTCTTC.

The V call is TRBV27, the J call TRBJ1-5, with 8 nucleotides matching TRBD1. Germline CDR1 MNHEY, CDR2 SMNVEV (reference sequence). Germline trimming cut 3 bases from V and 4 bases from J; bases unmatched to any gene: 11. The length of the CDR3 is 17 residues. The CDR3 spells CASSLGGTGNRNQPQHF. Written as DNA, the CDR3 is TGTGCCAGCAGTTTGGGCGGGACAGGAAACCGAAATCAGCCCCAGCATTTT.

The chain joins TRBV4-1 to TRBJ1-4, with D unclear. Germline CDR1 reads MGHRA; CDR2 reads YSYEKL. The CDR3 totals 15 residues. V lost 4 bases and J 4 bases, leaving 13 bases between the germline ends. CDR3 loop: CASSRQDFSNEKLFF. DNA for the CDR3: TGCGCCAGCAGCCGGCAGGACTTTAGTAATGAAAAACTGTTTTTT.

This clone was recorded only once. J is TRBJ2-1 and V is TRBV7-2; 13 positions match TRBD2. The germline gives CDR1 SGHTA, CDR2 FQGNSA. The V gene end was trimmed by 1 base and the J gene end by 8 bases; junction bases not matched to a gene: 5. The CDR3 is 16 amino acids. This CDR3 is CASSLGLAGGQYEQFF. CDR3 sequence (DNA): TGTGCCAGCAGCTTAGGACTAGCGGGAGGCCAGTATGAGCAGTTCTTC.

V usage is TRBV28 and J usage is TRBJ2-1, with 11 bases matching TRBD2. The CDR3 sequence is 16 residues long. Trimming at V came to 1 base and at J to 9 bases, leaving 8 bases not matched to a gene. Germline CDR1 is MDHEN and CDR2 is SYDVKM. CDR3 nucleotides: TGTGCCAGCAGTTTATTAGCGGGAGGGCCTCGGCCTGAGCAGTTCTTC. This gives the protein CASSLLAGGPRPEQFF.

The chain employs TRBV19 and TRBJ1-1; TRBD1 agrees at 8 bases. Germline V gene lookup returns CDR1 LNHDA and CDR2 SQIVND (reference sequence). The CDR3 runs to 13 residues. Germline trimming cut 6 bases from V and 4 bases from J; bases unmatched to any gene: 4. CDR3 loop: CASSAGQGTEAFF. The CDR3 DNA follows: TGTGCCAGTAGCGCTGGACAGGGCACTGAAGCTTTCTTT.

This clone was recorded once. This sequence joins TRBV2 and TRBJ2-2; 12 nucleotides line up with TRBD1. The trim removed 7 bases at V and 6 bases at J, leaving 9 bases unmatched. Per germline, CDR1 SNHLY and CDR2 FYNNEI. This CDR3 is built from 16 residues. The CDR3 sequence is CASNIRGQGAPGELFF. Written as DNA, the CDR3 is TGTGCCAGCAACATCAGGGGACAGGGGGCCCCCGGGGAGCTGTTTTTT.

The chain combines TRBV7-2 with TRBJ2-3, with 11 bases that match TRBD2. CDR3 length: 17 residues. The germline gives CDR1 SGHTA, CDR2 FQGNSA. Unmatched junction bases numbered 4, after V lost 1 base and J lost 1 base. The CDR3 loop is CASSLVSGRAGTDTQYF. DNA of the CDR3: TGTGCCAGCAGCTTAGTTAGCGGGAGGGCTGGCACAGATACGCAGTATTTT.

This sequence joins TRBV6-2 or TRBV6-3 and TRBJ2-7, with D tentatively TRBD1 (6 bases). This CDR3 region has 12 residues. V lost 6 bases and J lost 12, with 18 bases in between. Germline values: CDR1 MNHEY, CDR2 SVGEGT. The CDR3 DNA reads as TGTGCCAGCAGCGAGGGACACCAGCAGTTGTACTTC. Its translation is CASSEGHQQLYF.

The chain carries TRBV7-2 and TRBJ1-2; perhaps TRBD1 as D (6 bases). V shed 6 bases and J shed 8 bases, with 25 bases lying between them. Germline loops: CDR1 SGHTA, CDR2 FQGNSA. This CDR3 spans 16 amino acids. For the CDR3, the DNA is TGTGCCAGCAGGTCCCCAGGCACAGGGTCCCTTGGGGGCTACACCTTC. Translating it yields CASRSPGTGSLGGYTF.

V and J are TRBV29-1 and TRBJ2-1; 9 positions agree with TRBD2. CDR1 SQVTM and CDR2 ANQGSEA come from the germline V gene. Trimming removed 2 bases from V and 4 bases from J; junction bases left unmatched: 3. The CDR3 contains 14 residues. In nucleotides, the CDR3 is TGCAGCGTTGAATCTAGCGGGGATTACAATGAGCAGTTCTTC. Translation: CSVESSGDYNEQFF.

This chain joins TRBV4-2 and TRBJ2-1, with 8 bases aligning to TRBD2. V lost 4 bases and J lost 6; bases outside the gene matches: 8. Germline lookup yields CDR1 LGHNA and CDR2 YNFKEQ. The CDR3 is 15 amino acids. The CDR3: CASSLSGRGGNEQFF. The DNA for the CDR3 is TGTGCCAGCAGCCTAAGCGGGAGAGGTGGCAATGAGCAGTTCTTC.

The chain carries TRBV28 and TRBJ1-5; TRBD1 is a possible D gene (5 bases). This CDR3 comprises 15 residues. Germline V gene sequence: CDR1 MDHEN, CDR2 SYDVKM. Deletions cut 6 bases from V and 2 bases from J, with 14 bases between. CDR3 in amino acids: CASRGPGLGNQPQHF. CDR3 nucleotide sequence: TGTGCCAGCAGGGGGCCGGGCTTGGGCAATCAGCCCCAGCATTTT. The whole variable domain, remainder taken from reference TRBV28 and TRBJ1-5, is DVKVTQSSRYLVKRTGEKVFLECVQDMDHENMFWYRQDPGLGLRLIYFSYDVKMKEKGDIPEGYSVSREKKERFSLILESASTNQTSMYLCASRGPGLGNQPQHFGDGTRLSIL.

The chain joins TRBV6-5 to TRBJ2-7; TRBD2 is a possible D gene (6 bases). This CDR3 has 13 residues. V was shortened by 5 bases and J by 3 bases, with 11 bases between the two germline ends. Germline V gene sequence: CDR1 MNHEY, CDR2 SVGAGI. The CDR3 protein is CASSRGLLYEQYF. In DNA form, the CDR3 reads TGTGCCAGCAGTAGGGGACTTCTCTACGAGCAGTACTTC.

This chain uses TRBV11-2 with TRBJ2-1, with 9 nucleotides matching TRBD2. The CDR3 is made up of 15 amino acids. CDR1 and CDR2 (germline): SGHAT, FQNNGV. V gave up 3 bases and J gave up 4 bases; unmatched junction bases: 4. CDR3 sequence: CASSFSGRRYNEQFF. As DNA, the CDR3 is TGTGCCAGCAGCTTTAGCGGGAGAAGGTACAATGAGCAGTTCTTC.

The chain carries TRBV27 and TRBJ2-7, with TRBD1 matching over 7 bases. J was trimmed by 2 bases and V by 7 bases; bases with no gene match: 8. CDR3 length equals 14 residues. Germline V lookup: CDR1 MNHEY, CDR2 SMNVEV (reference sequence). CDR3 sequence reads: CASKGTVLTYEQYF. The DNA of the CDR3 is TGTGCCAGCAAAGGGACAGTACTCACCTACGAGCAGTACTTC.

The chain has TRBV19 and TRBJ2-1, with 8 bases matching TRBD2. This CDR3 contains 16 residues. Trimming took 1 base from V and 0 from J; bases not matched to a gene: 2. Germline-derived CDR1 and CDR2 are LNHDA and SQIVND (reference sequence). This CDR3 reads CASSIVGTSSYNEQFF. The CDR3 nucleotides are TGTGCCAGTAGTATAGTGGGGACTAGCTCCTACAATGAGCAGTTCTTC.

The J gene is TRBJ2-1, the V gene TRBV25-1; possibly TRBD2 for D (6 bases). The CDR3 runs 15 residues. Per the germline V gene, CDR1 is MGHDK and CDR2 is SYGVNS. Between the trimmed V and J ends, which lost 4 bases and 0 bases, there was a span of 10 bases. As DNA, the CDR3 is TGTGCCAGCAGTGGGGGGGACGGCTCCTACAATGAGCAGTTCTTC. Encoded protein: CASSGGDGSYNEQFF.

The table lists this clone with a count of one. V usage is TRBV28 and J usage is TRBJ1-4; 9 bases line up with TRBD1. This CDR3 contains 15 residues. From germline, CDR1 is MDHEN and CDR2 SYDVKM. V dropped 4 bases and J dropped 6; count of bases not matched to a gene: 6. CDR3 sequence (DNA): TGTGCCAGCAGTTCTCCCGGGACAGGGTATGAAAAACTGTTTTTT. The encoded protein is CASSSPGTGYEKLFF.

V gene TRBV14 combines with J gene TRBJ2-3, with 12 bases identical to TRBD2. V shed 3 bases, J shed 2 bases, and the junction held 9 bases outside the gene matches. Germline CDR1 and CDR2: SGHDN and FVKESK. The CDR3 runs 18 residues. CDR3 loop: CASSHLAGGPEYTDTQYF. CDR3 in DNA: TGTGCCAGCAGCCACCTAGCGGGAGGGCCGGAGTACACAGATACGCAGTATTTT. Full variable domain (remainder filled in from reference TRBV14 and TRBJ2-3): EAGVTQFPSHSVIEKGQTVTLRCDPISGHDNLYWYRRVMGKEIKFLLHFVKESKQDESGMPNNRFLAERTGGTYSTLKVQPAELEDSGVYFCASSHLAGGPEYTDTQYFGPGTRLTVL.

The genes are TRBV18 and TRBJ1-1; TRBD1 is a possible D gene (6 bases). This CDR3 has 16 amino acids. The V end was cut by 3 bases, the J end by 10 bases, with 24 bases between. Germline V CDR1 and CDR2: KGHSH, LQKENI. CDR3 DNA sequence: TGTGCCAGCTCACCCCCGGACAGTCTGGCTCTTGGGCGAGCTTTCTTT. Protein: CASSPPDSLALGRAFF. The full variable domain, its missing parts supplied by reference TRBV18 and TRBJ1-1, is NAGVMQNPRHLVRRRGQEARLRCSPMKGHSHVYWYRQLPEEGLKFMVYLQKENIIDESGMPKERFSAEFPKEGPSILRIQQVVRGDSAAYFCASSPPDSLALGRAFFGQGTRLTVV.

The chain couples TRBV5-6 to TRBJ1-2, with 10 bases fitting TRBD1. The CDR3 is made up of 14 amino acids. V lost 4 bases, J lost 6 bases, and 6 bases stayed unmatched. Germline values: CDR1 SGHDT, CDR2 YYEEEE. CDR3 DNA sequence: TGTGCCAGCAGCCACGGGACAGGGGTTAATGGCTACACCTTC. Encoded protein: CASSHGTGVNGYTF.

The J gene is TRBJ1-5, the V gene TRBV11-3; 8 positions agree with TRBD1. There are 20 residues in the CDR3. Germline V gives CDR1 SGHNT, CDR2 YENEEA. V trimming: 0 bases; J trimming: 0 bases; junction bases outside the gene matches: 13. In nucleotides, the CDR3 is TGTGCCAGCAGCTTAGAGGGGTGGACAGGGCCCTCCCTTAGCAATCAGCCCCAGCATTTT. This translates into CASSLEGWTGPSLSNQPQHF.